One sample yielded the 6 T cell receptor beta chains listed below, sequenced in a study of follicular helper T cells after annual influenza vaccination (TCRdb year 2017). Library preparation was by the immunoSEQ multiplex PCR assay. TCRdb provides this immuneACCESS table in a form limited to in-frame rearrangements. Some clones are lacking; in checked studies, under half of them reflect an unresolved V gene, and why the rest are absent is not known. Across this sample there are 28,000 or so clones, with 70% to 90% seen only once. The biggest ten clones account for approximately 1.1% of the sample. The time point label, as the study defines it: 2014-2015 season, pre-vaccination. The sample was CXCR5+ CD38- circulating T follicular helper cells from blood, taken on the day of influenza vaccination. This specimen's cell subset or site label, interpreted: circulating Tfh, non-naive CD4+CXCR5+PD-1+ (ICOS+CD38+ or ICOS-CD38-). The receptors were gathered from an adult who received the influenza vaccine.

This chain joins TRBV28 and TRBJ2-3; D is uncertain. V gave up 6 bases and J gave up 5 bases, with 18 bases separating them. The CDR3 consists of 15 residues. CDR1 is MDHEN, CDR2 SYDVKM, per germline. The CDR3 DNA follows: TGTGCCAGCAGCCCCCCTGGTTGGAGTGGAGATACGCAGTATTTT. This gives the protein CASSPPGWSGDTQYF.

The count of this clone is one. The rearrangement joins TRBV2 to TRBJ1-2, with D possibly matching TRBD1 (5 bases). Trimming pared 6 bases from V and 0 bases from J, leaving 17 bases between. The germline gives CDR1 SNHLY, CDR2 FYNNEI. The length of the CDR3 is 16 residues. The CDR3 reads CASSTSRQGTNYGYTF. CDR3 nucleotide sequence: TGTGCCAGCAGCACCTCCCGGCAGGGTACTAACTATGGCTACACCTTC.

The rearrangement links TRBV30 to TRBJ2-5; TRBD1 is a possible D gene (6 bases). Germline CDR1 GTSNPN, CDR2 SVGIG (reference sequence). The CDR3 consists of 14 residues. Trimming pared 1 base from V and 5 bases from J, leaving 14 bases between. The CDR3 spells CAWSALQGKETQYF. The CDR3 DNA reads TGTGCCTGGAGTGCCCTGCAGGGGAAGGAGACCCAGTACTTC.

This chain joins TRBV19 and TRBJ1-4; 7 bases fit TRBD1. The CDR3 runs 15 residues. V shed 3 bases, J shed 9 bases, and the junction held 10 bases outside the gene matches. Germline CDR1 and CDR2: LNHDA and SQIVND (reference sequence). CDR3 sequence reads: CASSIQTGPTQKLFF. DNA for the CDR3: TGTGCCAGTAGTATCCAGACAGGGCCAACGCAAAAACTGTTTTTT. The full variable domain, completed using reference TRBV19 and TRBJ1-4, is DGGITQSPKYLFRKEGQNVTLSCEQNLNHDAMYWYRQDPGQGLRLIYYSQIVNDFQKGDIAEGYSVSREKKESFPLTVTSAQKNPTAFYLCASSIQTGPTQKLFFGSGTQLSVL.

This clone was counted only a few times. DNA for the CDR3: TGTGCCAGCAGCTCGGACCCGAACAGGTTAGCTGGAAACACCATATATTTT. Its translation: CASSSDPNRLAGNTIYF. The chain links TRBV9 to TRBJ1-3, with a possible D match to TRBD1 (5 bases). The CDR3 is 17 amino acids. Trimming pared 4 bases from V and 2 bases from J, leaving 19 bases between. Looked up from germline, CDR1 is SGDLS and CDR2 is YYNGEE.

V usage is TRBV5-1 and J usage is TRBJ2-7; 11 nucleotides agree with TRBD2. CDR1 SGHRS and CDR2 YFSETQ come from the germline V gene. J lost 1 base, V lost 4 bases, and 4 bases had no gene match. This CDR3 region has 15 residues. The CDR3 DNA sequence: TGCGCCAGCAGCGCCAGACTAGCGGGGTCCTACGAGCAGTACTTC. Its translation is CASSARLAGSYEQYF.